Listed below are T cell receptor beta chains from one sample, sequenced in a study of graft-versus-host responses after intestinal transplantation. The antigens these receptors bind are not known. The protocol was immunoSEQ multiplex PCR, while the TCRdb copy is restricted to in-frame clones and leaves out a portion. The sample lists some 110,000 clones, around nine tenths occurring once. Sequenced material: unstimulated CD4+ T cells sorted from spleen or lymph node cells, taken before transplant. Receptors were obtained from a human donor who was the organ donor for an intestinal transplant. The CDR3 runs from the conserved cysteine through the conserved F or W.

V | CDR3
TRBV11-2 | CASSFGGYRNEQYF
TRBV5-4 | CASSLGPLGEKLFF
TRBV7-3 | CASSSTGQETQYF
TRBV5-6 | CASSSMGLAGQETQYF
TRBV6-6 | CASRQGEAFGTEAFF
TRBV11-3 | CASSLGTGGTDTQYF
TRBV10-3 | CAISPGQGGSYEQYF
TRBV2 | CASSEDSVAKNIQYF
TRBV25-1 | CASSTPGQGGEKLFF
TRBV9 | CASSVGRGRVDTQYF
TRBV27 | CATSGTSVYNEQFF
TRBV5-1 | CASMLALGSYEQYF
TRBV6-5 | CASSYSNMAGNTIYF
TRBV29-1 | CSVDGQTGHEQYF
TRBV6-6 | CASRLLGRPEAFF
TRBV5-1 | CASSASGTGGGGYTF
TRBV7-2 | CASSGLPSGYNEQFF
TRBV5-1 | CASSLSGGGYNEQFF
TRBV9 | CASSWGTGGVSPLHF
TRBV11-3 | CASSLGLNSGELFF
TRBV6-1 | CASSAKFGANVLTF
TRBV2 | CASRDPGLPSDTEAFF
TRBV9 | CASSVAGSGANVLTF
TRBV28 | CASSFSGFEGYTF